This TCR beta chain came from a study of CD8 T cells in ankylosing spondylitis listed by TCRdb under 2017. Study-level background: To find TCR variants linked to disease, the study profiled T cell receptor beta repertoires in ankylosing spondylitis patients and healthy donors. Peripheral blood was sampled, and synovial fluid was additionally collected from ankylosing spondylitis patients. The full study cohort was made up of 25 ankylosing spondylitis patients and over 90 healthy donors.

Inclusive of the bounding cysteine and phenylalanine, the CDR3 is 15 residues long. The DNA shown is the 45-base CDR3, in frame from base 1. For this chain, trimming is 5 bases at the V end and 7 bases at the J end, and the number of junction bases without a gene match is 10. Sequences SGHTA (CDR1) and FQGNSA (CDR2) are obtained from the germline V gene. As to this clonotype: Which antigen it targets is not known. The input lacks base qualities; no much larger clone sits a single base away.

The study at large found these results: Blood from ankylosing spondylitis patients appeared to be characterized by a TCR beta motif made up of about 8 highly homologous amino acid variants. The disease-linked clones had a CD8+ phenotype and were found at relatively low frequencies in peripheral blood. Some motif variants had previously been reported in the synovial fluid and blood of reactive arthritis patients, which suggests shared mechanisms of disease initiation. Significant enrichment of the disease-linked clones was reported in matched synovial fluid samples from ankylosing spondylitis patients.

The sample was run on an Illumina HiSeq 2500. Quantitative 5'-RACE with molecular barcodes was the method used to prepare the TCR beta libraries. The original methods were these. To identify disease-linked TCR variants, a new computational method was used, one built on a probabilistic model of VDJ rearrangement. Through fastp at Q25 and MiXCR, TCRdb rebuilt clones from the public reads, retaining in-frame beta chains. Each entry is one CDR3 protein sequence, shown with its most common DNA and genes. TCRdb assigned the V and J calls; the authors' analysis was not used. Counted in this sample were 470,000 or so distinct CDR3 sequences; around 26% of them appeared once. The ten largest clones add up to about 0.89% of the sample.

The chain is assembled from TRBV7-2 and TRBJ1-4; 7 nucleotides in the junction match TRBD1. The source material was blood, either unsorted or a sorted T cell fraction (not recorded which). This clonotype was sampled from a male donor with ankylosing spondylitis. The DNA sequence reads TGTGCCAGCAGCGTCTTACAGGGGAGGGGTGAAAAACTGTTTTTT. Its protein is CASSVLQGRGEKLFF.